In this sample, the clone carrying this T cell receptor (beta chain) turned up many times. This entry is derived from a study of T cells after yellow fever vaccination. General study findings and limits: Clonotypes shared by both compartments, CD4 and CD8, made up a small share.

CDR3 length: 14 residues. V lost 1 base to trimming and J lost 2 bases, with 8 bases between them. The germline V gene encodes CDR1 LGHDT and CDR2 YNNKEL (reference sequence). Generation of TCR cDNA used 5'RACE template switching (which added a universal primer site and UMIs). MiXCR was run by TCRdb on the 5' RACE reads, yielding one entry per CDR3 protein. The sample records about 21,000 distinct CDR3 sequences, around 5.5% being singletons. Specimen: PBMCs, either bulk or a sorted T-cell subset (CD4+, CD8+, memory, or dextramer-sorted; not recorded which), collected roughly 46 days after the first yellow fever vaccination. The TCR comes from a man younger than 35 who received the YFV17D yellow fever vaccine. The gene calls are TRBV3-1 and TRBJ2-5; maybe TRBD2 (6 bases). The chain's CDR3 is CASSQAGGQETQYF. CDR3 nucleotide sequence: TGTGCCAGCAGCCAAGCTGGGGGGCAAGAGACCCAGTACTTC.